The clone carrying this T cell receptor beta chain was detected a few times. This record comes from a study of identical twins. Germline assignment: CDR1 MGHRA and CDR2 YSYEKL. The CDR3 runs to 12 residues. Deletions cut 0 bases from V and 8 bases from J, with 7 bases between. TCRdb reprocessed the 5' RACE reads with MiXCR, giving one entry per CDR3 protein. The sample has about 290,000 distinct CDR3 sequences; 8.5% to 9.5% are singletons. Another study also made use of these data, one on yellow fever vaccine responses in identical twins.

The chain couples TRBV4-1 to TRBJ1-2; D call uncertain. This receptor was taken from a woman younger than 35 in good health. Sample: CD8+ T cells sorted from blood. The CDR3 DNA sequence: TGCGCCAGCAGCCAAGAGACGGGGGGCTACACCTTC. Protein sequence: CASSQETGGYTF.